These 19 T cell receptor beta chains were all obtained from the same sample, sequenced in a study of blood T cell repertoires in COVID-19. Sequenced by immunoSEQ multiplex PCR; TCRdb stores in-frame clones only, minus some. The data contain roughly 220,000 clones, around 83% of them singletons. Source material: PBMCs or T cells enriched from blood (not recorded which). These receptors originate from a woman in her forties who had recovered from COVID-19.

This clone occurred a few times. The chain uses TRBV7-2 and TRBJ1-2, with D perhaps matching TRBD1 (5 bases). The CDR3 spans 14 residues. Germline CDR1 SGHTA, CDR2 FQGNSA. The germline V and J ends were trimmed by 7 bases and 3 bases, with 15 bases remaining between them. CDR3 sequence (DNA): TGTGCCAGCAACGTTGTACAAGGGGACTATGGCTACACCTTC. Protein product: CASNVVQGDYGYTF.

V is TRBV5-5 and J is TRBJ2-7; TRBD1 matches at 8 bases. From germline, CDR1 is SGHKS and CDR2 YYEKEE (reference sequence). The junction had 2 bases not matched to a gene; V was cut back by 4 bases and J by 2 bases. CDR3 length equals 13 residues. The CDR3 loop is CASSQGATYEQYV. CDR3 bases: TGTGCCAGCAGCCAGGGGGCCACCTACGAGCAGTACGTC.

This clone was picked up one time. The V and J genes are TRBV5-1 and TRBJ2-2; 8 bases are a match to TRBD2. The CDR3 totals 15 residues. CDR1 is SGHRS, CDR2 YFSETQ, per germline. V dropped 0 bases and J dropped 6; count of bases not matched to a gene: 4. The CDR3 here is CASSLGSGSSGELFF. Here the CDR3 DNA reads TGCGCCAGCAGCTTGGGCAGCGGGAGTTCCGGGGAGCTGTTTTTT.

The count of this clone is one. The chain links TRBV19 to TRBJ1-2; 9 bases line up with TRBD1. The CDR3 loop spans 14 amino acids. V shed 5 bases and J 8 bases; nucleotides not matched to a gene: 9. Per the germline V gene, CDR1 is LNHDA and CDR2 is SQIVND (reference sequence). CDR3 amino acids: CASSAYRGQEGYTF. CDR3 coding DNA: TGTGCCAGTAGTGCATACAGGGGGCAGGAGGGCTACACCTTC. Drawing the rest from reference TRBV19 and TRBJ1-2, the complete variable domain is DGGITQSPKYLFRKEGQNVTLSCEQNLNHDAMYWYRQDPGQGLRLIYYSQIVNDFQKGDIAEGYSVSREKKESFPLTVTSAQKNPTAFYLCASSAYRGQEGYTFGSGTRLTVV.

V and J are TRBV7-2 and TRBJ2-3, with 9 nucleotides matching TRBD2. The V gene's germline CDR1 is SGHTA and CDR2 FQGNSA. V was clipped by 11 bases and J by 4 bases; unmatched bases: 10. The CDR3 spans 14 residues. The CDR3 DNA follows: TGTGCCTCCTCCGGGCGGGAGGGTGCAGATACGCAGTATTTT. It yields the protein CASSGREGADTQYF.

This clone showed up just once. The chain couples TRBV2 to TRBJ1-4; the D gene is possibly TRBD1 (6 bases). The germline V gene encodes CDR1 SNHLY and CDR2 FYNNEI. V was pared by 3 bases and J by 5 bases, with 10 bases between. The CDR3 runs to 14 residues. CDR3 protein: CASSDRDTNEKLFF. The CDR3 DNA is TGTGCCAGCAGTGACCGGGACACGAATGAAAAACTGTTTTTT.

The rearrangement uses TRBV5-1 and TRBJ2-1, with 8 bases aligning to TRBD1. This CDR3 contains 12 residues. Germline values: CDR1 SGHRS, CDR2 YFSETQ. V was clipped by 2 bases and J by 14 bases; unmatched bases: 6. The chain's CDR3 is CASSLPGTGKFF. The CDR3 DNA reads as TGCGCCAGCAGCTTACCGGGGACAGGAAAGTTCTTC. The entire variable domain, with the rest obtained from reference TRBV5-1 and TRBJ2-1, is as follows: KAGVTQTPRYLIKTRGQQVTLSCSPISGHRSVSWYQQTPGQGLQFLFEYFSETQRNKGNFPGRFSGRQFSNSRSEMNVSTLELGDSALYLCASSLPGTGKFFGPGTRLTVL.

This chain uses TRBV19 with TRBJ2-2; D may be TRBD2 (6 bases). Germline loops: CDR1 LNHDA, CDR2 SQIVND (reference sequence). Deletions cut 3 bases from V and 4 bases from J, with 18 bases between. CDR3 length: 17 amino acids. As DNA, the CDR3 is TGTGCCAGTAGTATTACGGGAGCGCGGCGTAGCACCGGGGAGCTGTTTTTT. Encoded protein: CASSITGARRSTGELFF.

This clone is a singleton in its sample. The chain couples TRBV5-1 to TRBJ2-1; 12 nucleotides agree with TRBD2. The CDR3 covers 16 residues. Unmatched junction bases numbered 7, after V lost 2 bases and J lost 7 bases. Germline V gene data show CDR1 as SGHRS and CDR2 as YFSETQ. The chain's CDR3 is CASSFLAGGPGNEQFF. CDR3 coding DNA: TGCGCCAGCAGCTTTCTAGCGGGAGGGCCGGGGAATGAGCAGTTCTTC.

This chain uses TRBV9 with TRBJ1-2; the match to TRBD1 covers 8 bases. The CDR3 totals 15 residues. With 3 bases clipped from V and 0 bases from J, the junction kept 4 bases outside the gene matches. Germline V CDR1 and CDR2: SGDLS, YYNGEE. The CDR3 spells CASSGEDRANYGYTF. In DNA, the CDR3 is TGTGCCAGCAGCGGTGAGGACAGGGCTAACTATGGCTACACCTTC. Variable domain in full (rest from reference TRBV9 and TRBJ1-2): DSGVTQTPKHLITATGQRVTLRCSPRSGDLSVYWYQQSLDQGLQFLIQYYNGEERAKGNILERFSAQQFPDLHSELNLSSLELGDSALYFCASSGEDRANYGYTFGSGTRLTVV.

The gene calls are TRBV19 and TRBJ2-1; D not certain. Germline CDR1 reads LNHDA; CDR2 reads SQIVND (reference sequence). Trimming removed 3 bases from V and 0 bases from J, with 9 bases in between. There are 15 residues in the CDR3. The CDR3 nucleotides are TGTGCCAGTAGTATTTTTATTCGCTCCTACAATGAGCAGTTCTTC. Protein sequence: CASSIFIRSYNEQFF.

The rearrangement links TRBV10-3 to TRBJ2-1, with 8 bases fitting TRBD2. The CDR3 has 17 amino acids. The trim removed 2 bases at V and 2 bases at J, leaving 8 bases unmatched. From germline, CDR1 is ENHRY and CDR2 SYGVKD. CDR3 bases: TGTGCCATCAGTGAGCCGGGGGGGGACTACACCTACAATGAGCAGTTCTTC. Protein sequence: CAISEPGGDYTYNEQFF.

V and J are TRBV2 and TRBJ1-4; 7 nucleotides align to TRBD1. V shed 4 bases, J shed 3 bases, and the junction held 8 bases outside the gene matches. CDR1 is SNHLY, CDR2 FYNNEI, per germline. The CDR3 contains 16 residues. The CDR3 reads CASSARSTGSNEKLFF. The DNA of the CDR3 is TGTGCCAGCAGTGCCCGATCGACAGGGTCTAATGAAAAACTGTTTTTT.

This clone was observed a single time. The rearrangement uses TRBV10-3 and TRBJ1-1; D gene unclear. Germline-derived CDR1 and CDR2 are ENHRY and SYGVKD. The length of the CDR3 is 13 residues. V gave up 6 bases and J gave up 0 bases, with 8 bases separating them. The CDR3 bases are TGTGCCATCAGAGTGGAGATGAACACTGAAGCTTTCTTT. Translating gives CAIRVEMNTEAFF.

J is TRBJ1-3 and V is TRBV27; no definite D call. The germline CDR1 and CDR2 sequences are MNHEY and SMNVEV (reference sequence). The CDR3 loop spans 14 amino acids. Between the trimmed V and J ends, which lost 4 bases and 4 bases, there was a span of 11 bases. As DNA, the CDR3 is TGTGCCAGCAGTTCTAGCGCAGTCGGAAACACCATATATTTT. Translation gives CASSSSAVGNTIYF.

The V call is TRBV18, the J call TRBJ2-2; 11 nucleotides agree with TRBD2. The CDR3 runs to 18 residues. The V gene end was trimmed by 3 bases and the J gene end by 3 bases; junction bases not matched to a gene: 9. Germline assignment: CDR1 KGHSH and CDR2 LQKENI. In DNA form, the CDR3 reads TGTGCCAGCTCACCCCGACTGACTAGCGGGATAGACACCGGGGAGCTGTTTTTT. Translating gives CASSPRLTSGIDTGELFF.

This clone was counted only a few times. The chain couples TRBV7-9 to TRBJ1-1; 7 nucleotides agree with TRBD1. This CDR3 has 14 amino acids. Germline-derived CDR1 and CDR2 are SEHNR and FQNEAQ (reference sequence). Trimming took 5 bases from V and 7 from J; bases not matched to a gene: 10. CDR3 nucleotides: TGTGCCAGCAGCCCTAGACAGGGAACCCTTGAAGCTTTCTTT. Its translation is CASSPRQGTLEAFF.

The CDR3 DNA follows: TGTGCCAGCACAGGGACCTACGAGCAGTACTTC. It yields the protein CASTGTYEQYF. The rearrangement links TRBV28 to TRBJ2-7, with D tentatively TRBD1 (5 bases). Trimming took 7 bases from V and 2 from J, leaving 6 bases between them. Per germline, CDR1 MDHEN and CDR2 SYDVKM. The CDR3 is made up of 11 amino acids. The full variable domain, its missing parts supplied by reference TRBV28 and TRBJ2-7, is DVKVTQSSRYLVKRTGEKVFLECVQDMDHENMFWYRQDPGLGLRLIYFSYDVKMKEKGDIPEGYSVSREKKERFSLILESASTNQTSMYLCASTGTYEQYFGPGTRLTVT.

This clone has at least ten counts. The sample contains more than one DNA sequence encoding this CDR3. This chain connects TRBV5-1 to TRBJ2-1; D uncertain. Germline CDR1 is SGHRS and CDR2 is YFSETQ. The CDR3 consists of 12 residues. V was clipped by 4 bases and J by 6 bases, with 8 bases between them. This CDR3 is CASSGDSNEQFF. DNA of the CDR3: TGCGCCAGCAGCGGCGACTCCAATGAGCAGTTCTTC.